This T cell receptor (beta chain) was documented in a study of neurological immune-mediated disorders. Germline V gives CDR1 LNHNV, CDR2 YYDKDF (reference sequence). Trimming removed 5 bases at V and 5 bases at J, with 10 bases between. This CDR3 comprises 13 residues. TCRdb passed the 5' RACE reads through MiXCR, listing each CDR3 protein once. This table holds roughly 32,000 distinct CDR3 sequences, around 15% found once. In its sample, this clonotype is medium-sized. This chain joins TRBV15 and TRBJ2-1; D uncertain. The sequenced sample was PBMCs. The sequence derives from a man between 65 and 80 years old in good health. The CDR3 DNA follows: TGTGCCACCAGCGCCTACAGTCACAATGAGCAGTTCTTC. Amino acids: CATSAYSHNEQFF.